This T cell receptor (beta chain) is drawn from a study of regulatory T cells in long-lasting Graves disease. Points from the study as a whole: Patients with persistent disease showed a bias toward TRBV28, TRBJ1-2 and TRBJ2-5. New patients shared some 970 public clonotypes, fewer than the approximately 3,000 shared by persistent patients.

Both iRepertoire HTBI primers and Arm-PCR of CDR3 regions were used to build the TCR beta libraries. TCRdb reprocessed the multiplex PCR reads with MiXCR, giving one entry per CDR3 protein. This sample has around 420,000 distinct CDR3 sequences, with around a sixth found just once. Specified time point: newly diagnosed GD, antithyroid drugs for less than 3 months. RNA from PBMCs was the source of the TCR library. Diagnosis followed American Thyroid Association guidelines for Graves' disease. This clonotype was recorded a few times. The antigen is undetermined. The V segment lost 0 bases and the J segment 2 bases; nucleotides outside the gene matches: 5. Germline V CDR1 and CDR2: LGHNA, YNFKEQ. This CDR3 spans 17 amino acids.

The input for sequencing was peripheral blood mononuclear cells (PBMCs), taken at new diagnosis, from a patient treated with antithyroid drugs. The sequence was obtained from a female donor with Graves disease. The chain recombines TRBV4-2 with TRBJ2-3, with TRBD2 identical over 10 bases. The CDR3: CASSQDGLAGDTDTQYF. The CDR3 nucleotides are TGTGCCAGCAGCCAAGATGGGCTAGCGGGAGACACAGATACGCAGTATTTT.